This T cell receptor beta chain emerged from a study of control samples from healthy donors and cancer patients. The junction had 13 bases not matched to a gene; V was cut back by 4 bases and J by 10 bases. There are 17 residues in the CDR3. Germline CDR1 SEHNR, CDR2 FQNEAQ (reference sequence). Some clones are missing from TCRdb's copy, which holds only in-frame ones; the method was immunoSEQ multiplex PCR. The table records approximately 150,000 clones, over 95% of them present only once. The sample taken for sequencing was blood. The chain employs TRBV7-9 and TRBJ1-6; TRBD1 aligns across 10 bases. The clonotype was recovered from a woman aged 25 to 39 in good health. The CDR3 reads CASSSQVRTGGRSPLHF. CDR3 bases: TGTGCCAGCAGCTCGCAAGTCCGGACAGGGGGACGATCACCCCTCCACTTT.